Each of the 27 T cell receptor beta chains below was sequenced from the same sample in a study of blood T cell repertoires in COVID-19. Method: immunoSEQ multiplex PCR; TCRdb's copy keeps in-frame clones and lacks some. The table lists approximately 500,000 clones, roughly nine tenths of them singletons. The sequenced sample was peripheral blood. The receptors here all came from a woman in her 50s with COVID-19, enrolled during active disease.

This clone was detected once. The genes are TRBV29-1 and TRBJ1-5; TRBD1 matches at 10 bases. The CDR3 loop spans 13 amino acids. The germline V gene encodes CDR1 SQVTM and CDR2 ANQGSEA. V lost 6 bases and J lost 5; bases outside the gene matches: 4. In nucleotides, the CDR3 is TGCAGCGTCGGACAGGGGGATGATCAGCCCCAGCATTTT. Translating it yields CSVGQGDDQPQHF.

The J gene is TRBJ2-1, the V gene TRBV27; possibly TRBD2 for D (6 bases). The length of the CDR3 is 13 residues. The germline V and J ends were trimmed by 7 bases and 8 bases, with 15 bases remaining between them. Germline assignment: CDR1 MNHEY and CDR2 SMNVEV (reference sequence). The CDR3 DNA sequence: TGTGCCAGCAATTCTGGGAGGATCGATGAGCAGTTCTTC. Protein product: CASNSGRIDEQFF.

This rearrangement joins TRBV15 to TRBJ2-7; 8 bases map to TRBD1. The trim removed 1 base at V and 0 bases at J, leaving 2 bases unmatched. The CDR3 totals 15 residues. Germline CDR1 LNHNV, CDR2 YYDKDF (reference sequence). CDR3 sequence reads: CATSRGQGSSYEQYF. The CDR3, as DNA: TGTGCCACCAGCAGAGGACAGGGGAGCTCCTACGAGCAGTACTTC.

The chain combines TRBV3-1 (or the pseudogene TRBV3-2) with TRBJ1-5; D unresolved. Germline lookup yields CDR1 LGHDT and CDR2 YNNKEL (reference sequence). V was shortened by 1 base and J by 0 bases, with 7 bases between the two germline ends. This CDR3 is 15 amino acids long. CDR3 DNA sequence: TGTGCCAGCAGCCAAGGTCCTATTAGCAATCAGCCCCAGCATTTT. Translation: CASSQGPISNQPQHF.

This chain uses TRBV5-1 with TRBJ2-1, with 14 bases aligning to TRBD2. The germline CDR1 and CDR2 sequences are SGHRS and YFSETQ. The CDR3 runs 17 residues. With V trimmed by 3 bases and J by 8 bases, 10 bases remained unmatched. This CDR3 reads CASSSTSGGAGVDEQFF. The CDR3 DNA sequence: TGCGCCAGCAGCTCGACTAGCGGGGGGGCCGGGGTCGATGAGCAGTTCTTC. The full variable domain, rest sourced from reference TRBV5-1 and TRBJ2-1, is KAGVTQTPRYLIKTRGQQVTLSCSPISGHRSVSWYQQTPGQGLQFLFEYFSETQRNKGNFPGRFSGRQFSNSRSEMNVSTLELGDSALYLCASSSTSGGAGVDEQFFGPGTRLTVL.

To note about this clone: Other DNA sequences in this sample translate to the same CDR3. The rearrangement joins TRBV5-1 to TRBJ1-2, with D uncertain. The germline V gene encodes CDR1 SGHRS and CDR2 YFSETQ. The CDR3 runs 12 residues. Trimming removed 0 bases from V and 7 bases from J, with 7 bases in between. CDR3 DNA: TGCGCCAGCAGCTTGGACAGCGGTGGCTACACCTTC. Protein sequence: CASSLDSGGYTF.

This chain connects TRBV29-1 to TRBJ1-5; 10 bases fit TRBD1. The CDR3 is made up of 13 amino acids. Germline V gives CDR1 SQVTM, CDR2 ANQGSEA. V was pared by 7 bases and J by 7 bases, with 7 bases of the junction left unmatched. The CDR3 loop is CSGGQGKGQPQHF. CDR3 sequence (DNA): TGCAGCGGGGGACAGGGGAAGGGACAGCCCCAGCATTTT.

V and J are TRBV19 and TRBJ1-6; 11 bases are a match to TRBD1. There are 19 residues in the CDR3. Germline trimming cut 4 bases from V and 7 bases from J; bases unmatched to any gene: 15. Germline V gene lookup returns CDR1 LNHDA and CDR2 SQIVND (reference sequence). The CDR3 reads CASSSGQGAHIPLNSPLHF. In nucleotides, the CDR3 is TGTGCCAGTAGTAGCGGACAGGGGGCCCACATACCCCTGAATTCACCCCTCCACTTT.

The chain uses TRBV6-6 and TRBJ1-2, with TRBD1 matching over 11 bases. Germline trimming cut 6 bases from V and 6 bases from J; bases unmatched to any gene: 6. Germline CDR1 and CDR2: MNHNY and SVGAGI (reference sequence). The CDR3 consists of 14 residues. This CDR3 is CASSLGQGVDGYTF. Written as DNA, the CDR3 is TGTGCCAGCAGCCTGGGACAGGGGGTAGATGGCTACACCTTC.

CDR3 region: CASSLAGGQRTYEQYF. CDR3 DNA: TGCGCCAGCAGCTTGGCCGGGGGACAGAGAACCTACGAGCAGTACTTC. The rearrangement links TRBV5-1 to TRBJ2-7, with TRBD1 as a possible D gene (7 bases). The CDR3 extends over 16 amino acids. Germline V CDR1 and CDR2: SGHRS, YFSETQ. Trimming took 0 bases from V and 2 from J, leaving 15 bases between them.

The rearrangement uses TRBV12-5 and TRBJ1-2; the match to TRBD1 covers 9 bases. Trimming took 5 bases from V and 6 from J; bases not matched to a gene: 4. The CDR3 has 13 residues. Germline V CDR1 and CDR2: LGHNT, FRNRAP. The CDR3 region is CASGPTGGNGYTF. CDR3 nucleotide sequence: TGTGCTAGTGGTCCGACAGGGGGGAATGGCTACACCTTC.

The chain uses TRBV3-1 (or the pseudogene TRBV3-2) and TRBJ2-3; 9 bases match TRBD2. Germline trimming cut 0 bases from V and 2 bases from J; bases unmatched to any gene: 3. The germline gives CDR1 LGHDT, CDR2 YNNKEL (reference sequence). The CDR3 consists of 16 residues. This CDR3 is CASSQDAGGITDTQYF. Written as DNA, the CDR3 is TGTGCCAGCAGCCAAGATGCGGGGGGGATCACAGATACGCAGTATTTT.

J is TRBJ2-7 and V is TRBV3-1 (or the pseudogene TRBV3-2); D is possibly TRBD2 (5 bases). Germline V CDR1 and CDR2: LGHDT, YNNKEL (reference sequence). The CDR3 spans 15 residues. V was shortened by 1 base and J by 3 bases, with 13 bases between the two germline ends. CDR3 residues: CASSQGIRTLYEQYF. As DNA, the CDR3 is TGTGCCAGCAGCCAAGGAATAAGGACTCTCTACGAGCAGTACTTC.

J is TRBJ2-2 and V is TRBV7-3; unclear D gene. Looked up from germline, CDR1 is SGHTA and CDR2 is FQGTGA. V was pared by 5 bases and J by 0 bases, with 4 bases between. CDR3 length: 13 residues. CDR3 protein: CASSLPNTGELFF. For the CDR3, the DNA is TGTGCCAGCAGCCTTCCGAACACCGGGGAGCTGTTTTTT.

The chain combines TRBV5-1 with TRBJ2-3; 9 bases align to TRBD2. In germline, CDR1 is SGHRS, CDR2 YFSETQ. This CDR3 comprises 16 residues. With 4 bases clipped from V and 5 bases from J, the junction kept 11 bases outside the gene matches. The CDR3 protein is CASSTGSSGDGDTQYF. CDR3 coding DNA: TGCGCCAGCAGCACGGGTTCTAGCGGGGATGGAGATACGCAGTATTTT.

This chain uses TRBV24-1 with TRBJ1-1, with a weak D call TRBD1 (6 bases). The CDR3 has 13 residues. V lost 5 bases and J lost 6, with 12 bases in between. Germline V gene data show CDR1 as KGHDR and CDR2 as SFDVKD. The chain's CDR3 is CATSAPGQPEAFF. In DNA, the CDR3 is TGTGCCACCAGTGCCCCAGGACAGCCTGAAGCTTTCTTT.

V usage is TRBV12-5 and J usage is TRBJ1-6, with D possibly TRBD1 on 5 matching bases. Germline V CDR1 and CDR2: LGHNT, FRNRAP. Trimming stripped 6 bases from V and 5 bases from J, with 14 bases between. The CDR3 runs 15 residues. CDR3 nucleotide sequence: TGTGCTAGTGGCCCTATTGACAGAAATAATTCACCCCTCCACTTT. Residues: CASGPIDRNNSPLHF.

The chain recombines TRBV5-1 with TRBJ1-5; maybe TRBD1 (5 bases). The germline CDR1 and CDR2 sequences are SGHRS and YFSETQ. Trimming pared 4 bases from V and 9 bases from J, leaving 17 bases between. The CDR3 spans 14 residues. This chain's CDR3 is CASSHDSAIRPQHF. CDR3 nucleotides: TGCGCCAGCAGCCACGACAGTGCTATCAGGCCCCAGCATTTT.

The genes are TRBV20-1 and TRBJ1-2, with D tentatively TRBD1 (6 bases). The V end lost 3 bases, the J end lost 2 bases, and 16 bases lay between the germline ends. In germline, CDR1 is DFQATT, CDR2 SNEGSKA (reference sequence). The CDR3 has 15 residues. The CDR3 loop is CSASLRGPINYGYTF. The CDR3 DNA sequence: TGCAGTGCTAGTCTCAGGGGCCCAATCAACTATGGCTACACCTTC.

The genes are TRBV7-2 and TRBJ2-7; the D gene is possibly TRBD1 (5 bases). Germline V gives CDR1 SGHTA, CDR2 FQGNSA. Trimming took off 4 bases at V and 0 bases at J, with 7 bases between the two ends. This CDR3 contains 13 residues. This CDR3 reads CASSSDISYEQYF. DNA for the CDR3: TGTGCCAGCAGCTCGGACATCTCCTACGAGCAGTACTTC.

The rearrangement uses TRBV5-1 and TRBJ1-6; D is perhaps TRBD1 (6 bases). CDR1 is SGHRS and CDR2 is YFSETQ in the germline V gene. Trimming removed 0 bases from V and 11 bases from J, with 12 bases in between. CDR3 length equals 14 residues. CDR3 residues: CASSLGQERAPLHF. DNA of the CDR3: TGCGCCAGCAGCTTGGGACAGGAACGGGCACCCCTCCACTTT.

The rearrangement uses TRBV27 and TRBJ1-2; TRBD1 is a possible D gene (5 bases). V gave up 3 bases and J gave up 4 bases, with 12 bases separating them. CDR3 length: 14 residues. Germline-derived CDR1 and CDR2 are MNHEY and SMNVEV (reference sequence). In nucleotides, the CDR3 is TGTGCCAGCAGTTTGAATAGACAGAGCTATGGCTACACCTTC. It codes for CASSLNRQSYGYTF.

This chain joins TRBV18 and TRBJ1-6; TRBD1 matches at 9 bases. This CDR3 region has 15 residues. Germline loops: CDR1 KGHSH, CDR2 LQKENI. After removal of 6 bases from V and 7 bases from J, the junction contained 7 bases not matched to a gene. Written as DNA, the CDR3 is TGTGCCAGCTCGAGACAGGGGGATCAGAATTCACCCCTCCACTTT. Translation: CASSRQGDQNSPLHF.

The gene calls are TRBV6-1 and TRBJ1-2; D is ambiguous. V lost 5 bases and J 8 bases, leaving 12 bases between the germline ends. There are 12 residues in the CDR3. Per germline, CDR1 MNHNS and CDR2 SASEGT. The CDR3 loop reads CASSFPSGGYTF. The CDR3 DNA is TGTGCCAGCAGTTTTCCCTCGGGGGGCTACACCTTC.

The chain recombines TRBV2 with TRBJ1-1, with D maybe TRBD1 (5 bases). The CDR3 runs 16 residues. V gave up 9 bases and J gave up 5 bases, with 25 bases separating them. Looked up from germline, CDR1 is SNHLY and CDR2 is FYNNEI. The CDR3 DNA is TGTGCCAGTTCCGAGGGGACTAGGGGAGGTCGAACTGAAGCTTTCTTT. This translates into CASSEGTRGGRTEAFF. The variable domain in full, with the rest retrieved from reference TRBV2 and TRBJ1-1, is EPEVTQTPSHQVTQMGQEVILRCVPISNHLYFYWYRQILGQKVEFLVSFYNNEISEKSEIFDDQFSVERPDGSNFTLKIRSTKLEDSAMYFCASSEGTRGGRTEAFFGQGTRLTVV.

As DNA, the CDR3 is TGTGCCAGCACCAGGGGCGAAAAACTGTTTTTT. This encodes CASTRGEKLFF. The rearrangement links TRBV7-9 to TRBJ1-4; D may be TRBD1 (6 bases). The length of the CDR3 is 11 residues. Germline V lookup: CDR1 SEHNR, CDR2 FQNEAQ (reference sequence). V was trimmed by 7 bases and J by 8 bases, leaving 8 bases between them. Complete variable domain (other parts from reference TRBV7-9 and TRBJ1-4): DTGVSQNPRHKITKRGQNVTFRCDPISEHNRLYWYRQTLGQGPEFLTYFQNEAQLEKSRLLSDRFSAERPKGSFSTLEIQRTEQGDSAMYLCASTRGEKLFFGSGTQLSVL.

This chain joins TRBV2 and TRBJ1-2, with D uncertain. Germline V gene data show CDR1 as SNHLY and CDR2 as FYNNEI. The CDR3 runs to 15 residues. V lost 0 bases and J 8 bases, leaving 16 bases between the germline ends. The CDR3: CASSEARAAQLGYTF. CDR3 bases: TGTGCCAGCAGTGAAGCGCGGGCAGCCCAGCTAGGCTACACCTTC.